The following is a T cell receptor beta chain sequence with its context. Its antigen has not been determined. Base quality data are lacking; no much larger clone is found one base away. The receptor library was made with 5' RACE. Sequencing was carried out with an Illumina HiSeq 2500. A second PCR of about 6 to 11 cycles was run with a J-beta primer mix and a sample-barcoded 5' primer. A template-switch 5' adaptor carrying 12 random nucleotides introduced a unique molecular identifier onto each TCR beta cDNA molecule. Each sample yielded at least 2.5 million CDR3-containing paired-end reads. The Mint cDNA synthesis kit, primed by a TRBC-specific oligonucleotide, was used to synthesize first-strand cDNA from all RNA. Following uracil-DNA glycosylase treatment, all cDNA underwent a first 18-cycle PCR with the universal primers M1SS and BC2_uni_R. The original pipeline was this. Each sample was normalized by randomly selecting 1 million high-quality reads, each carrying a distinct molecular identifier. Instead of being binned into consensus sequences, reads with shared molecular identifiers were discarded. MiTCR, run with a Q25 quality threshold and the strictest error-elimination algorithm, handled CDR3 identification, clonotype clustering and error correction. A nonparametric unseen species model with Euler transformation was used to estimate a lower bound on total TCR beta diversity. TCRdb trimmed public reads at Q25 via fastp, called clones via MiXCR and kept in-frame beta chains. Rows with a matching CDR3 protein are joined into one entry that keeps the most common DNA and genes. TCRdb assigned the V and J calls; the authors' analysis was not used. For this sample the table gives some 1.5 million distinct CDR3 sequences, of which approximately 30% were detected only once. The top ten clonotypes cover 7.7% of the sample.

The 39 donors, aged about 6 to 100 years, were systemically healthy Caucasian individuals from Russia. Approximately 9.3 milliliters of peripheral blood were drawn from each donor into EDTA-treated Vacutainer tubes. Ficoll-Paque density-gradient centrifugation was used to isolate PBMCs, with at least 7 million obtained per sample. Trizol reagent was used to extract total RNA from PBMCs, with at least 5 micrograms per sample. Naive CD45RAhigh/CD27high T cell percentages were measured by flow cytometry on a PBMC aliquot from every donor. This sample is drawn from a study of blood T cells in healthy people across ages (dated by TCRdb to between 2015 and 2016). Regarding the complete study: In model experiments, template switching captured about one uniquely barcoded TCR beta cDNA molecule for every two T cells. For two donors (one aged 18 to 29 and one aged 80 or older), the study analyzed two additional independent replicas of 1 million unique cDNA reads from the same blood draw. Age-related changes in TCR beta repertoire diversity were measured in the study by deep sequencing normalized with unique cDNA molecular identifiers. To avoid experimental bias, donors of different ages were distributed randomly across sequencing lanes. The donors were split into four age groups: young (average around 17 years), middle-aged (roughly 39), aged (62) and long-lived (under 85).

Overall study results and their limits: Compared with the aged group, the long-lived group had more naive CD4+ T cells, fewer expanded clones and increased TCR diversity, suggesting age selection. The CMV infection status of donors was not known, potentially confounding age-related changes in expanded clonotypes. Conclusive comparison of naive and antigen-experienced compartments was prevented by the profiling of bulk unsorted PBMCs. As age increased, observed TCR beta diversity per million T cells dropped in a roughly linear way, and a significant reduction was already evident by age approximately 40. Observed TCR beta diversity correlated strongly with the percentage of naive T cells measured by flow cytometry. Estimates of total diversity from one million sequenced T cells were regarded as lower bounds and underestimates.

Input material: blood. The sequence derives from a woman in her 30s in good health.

In nucleotide form, the sequence is TGTGCCAGCAGCCACGGACTGAGTCGGCCCCAGCATTTT. Translated, it gives CASSHGLSRPQHF. The chain is made from TRBV6-2 or TRBV6-3 and TRBJ1-5, with the D gene too uncertain to name. The germline V gene yields MNHEY for CDR1 and SVGEGT for CDR2. Cut back by 6 bases and 9 bases, the V and J ends lie 15 bases apart. The cysteine opens and the phenylalanine closes a CDR3 of 13 amino acids. Just CDR3 DNA is preserved here, 39 bases in frame from base 1.